This TCR beta chain was recorded in a study of OX40 agonist ivuxolimab in advanced cancers. Across the whole study: Among those enrolled, mean age was around 60 years (range roughly 20 to 79) and 75% to 90% were male.

Peripheral blood came from all dose cohorts at three timepoints. Study outcomes and limitations: Low normalized T-cell clonal expansion was additionally recorded for some nonresponders.

As concerns this clone: What it recognizes is unknown.

TCRdb keeps only in-frame clones here, not all; method: immunoSEQ multiplex PCR. The data contain 50,000 to 75,000 clones, around 87% of them singletons. This clonotype was obtained from an adult with an advanced solid tumor such as melanoma, head and neck, liver or kidney cancer. Source: CD4+ or CD8+ T cells sorted from blood, taken in a trial of the OX40 agonist ivuxolimab.

In DNA, the CDR3 is TGTGCCAGCAGTCTCACAGGGAAGGATTCACCCCTCCACTTT. It translates to CASSLTGKDSPLHF. The V and J genes are TRBV2 and TRBJ1-6, with D tentatively TRBD1 (6 bases). Germline V lookup: CDR1 SNHLY, CDR2 FYNNEI. The CDR3 is made up of 14 amino acids. Trimming removed 5 bases from V and 8 bases from J, with 13 bases in between.